Listed here are 27 T cell receptor beta chains from one sample, sequenced in a study of cytomegalovirus exposure and HLA in healthy donors. This table comes from immunoSEQ multiplex PCR, and its TCRdb copy is limited to in-frame clones, with some not included. The table has 80,000 to 95,000 clones, 90% to 95% seen once; the top ten hold around 1.1%. Sequencing was carried out using PBMCs. These receptors originate from a woman aged 30 to 39 in good health and CMV-seropositive.

The gene calls are TRBV7-8 and TRBJ2-1; D unclear. Germline V lookup: CDR1 SGHVS, CDR2 FQNEAQ. The V and J ends lost 5 bases and 2 bases respectively, with 13 bases between them. The length of the CDR3 is 15 residues. As DNA, the CDR3 is TGTGCCAGCAGCCCTCAGCGTAGCCCCTACAATGAGCAGTTCTTC. It specifies CASSPQRSPYNEQFF.

The chain joins TRBV4-3 to TRBJ2-5; TRBD2 aligns across 9 bases. The germline V gene has CDR1 LGHNA and CDR2 YSLEER. Unmatched junction bases numbered 14, after V lost 4 bases and J lost 5 bases. This CDR3 comprises 17 residues. In nucleotides, the CDR3 is TGCGCCAGCAGCCCCTTGGGTAGCGGGAGTAGTGTGGAGACCCAGTACTTC. This gives the protein CASSPLGSGSSVETQYF.

J is TRBJ1-5 and V is TRBV12-1; TRBD1, as called in the table, went unchecked against the DNA. TRBV12-1 is classified as a pseudogene. There are 17 residues in the CDR3. This chain's CDR3 is CASSKRQTGANNQPQHF. The CDR3 DNA follows: TGTGCCAGCAGCAAGCGACAAACAGGGGCCAACAATCAGCCCCAGCATTTT.

The chain carries TRBV6-6 and TRBJ2-7; weak D call: TRBD1 (6 bases). The CDR3 spans 16 residues. CDR1 is MNHNY, CDR2 SVGAGI, per germline (reference sequence). V lost 5 bases and J lost 7, with 24 bases in between. This chain's CDR3 is CASSNRQADSLGEQYF. CDR3 nucleotides: TGTGCCAGCAGTAACCGACAGGCAGATTCCCTAGGGGAGCAGTACTTC.

The table lists this clone with a count of one. The V and J genes are TRBV14 and TRBJ2-1, with 9 bases aligning to TRBD2. CDR1 is SGHDN and CDR2 is FVKESK in the germline V gene. The CDR3 has 19 amino acids. With V trimmed by 0 bases and J by 2 bases, 11 bases remained unmatched. The CDR3 nucleotides are TGTGCCAGCAGCCAAGATCGGGTTAGCGGGAGACGGGCCTACAATGAGCAGTTCTTC. It codes for CASSQDRVSGRRAYNEQFF.

The chain couples TRBV2 to TRBJ2-3; no firm D call. The V and J ends lost 7 bases and 5 bases respectively, with 10 bases between them. The germline V gene encodes CDR1 SNHLY and CDR2 FYNNEI. This CDR3 has 12 residues. CDR3 nucleotide sequence: TGTGCCAGCACCGAATCCAGAGATACGCAGTATTTT. Translating it yields CASTESRDTQYF.

The chain combines TRBV28 with TRBJ1-2; no clear D gene. Per the germline V gene, CDR1 is MDHEN and CDR2 is SYDVKM. The CDR3 is 12 amino acids. V lost 5 bases to trimming and J lost 13 bases, with 17 bases between them. The CDR3 DNA follows: TGTGCCAGCAGTCAAATGACGGAGGATACCACCTTC. It yields the protein CASSQMTEDTTF.

V gene TRBV19 combines with J gene TRBJ1-5, with D unresolved. V lost 10 bases and J lost 1, with 17 bases in between. The CDR3 runs 15 residues. Per the germline V gene, CDR1 is LNHDA and CDR2 is SQIVND (reference sequence). CDR3 in amino acids: CATQAFAVSNQPQHF. CDR3 in DNA: TGTGCCACTCAGGCCTTTGCAGTGAGCAATCAGCCCCAGCATTTT.

The V call is TRBV4-3, the J call TRBJ1-1; D remains ambiguous. Trimming stripped 0 bases from V and 1 base from J, with 9 bases between. The CDR3 covers 15 residues. Germline CDR1 LGHNA, CDR2 YSLEER. The CDR3 region has the DNA TGCGCCAGCAGCCAAGAGGGTCGAGGGAACACTGAAGCTTTCTTT. It yields the protein CASSQEGRGNTEAFF.

This rearrangement joins TRBV7-2 to TRBJ1-2; unclear D gene. CDR1 SGHTA and CDR2 FQGNSA come from the germline V gene. V was shortened by 3 bases and J by 2 bases, with 7 bases between the two germline ends. The CDR3 is 13 amino acids. CDR3 sequence (DNA): TGTGCCAGCAGCTTGGAGCAGAACTATGGCTACACCTTC. Its protein is CASSLEQNYGYTF.

For the CDR3, the DNA is TGTGCCAGCAGTGGGACAGGGGTACATGGCTACACCTTC. This gives the protein CASSGTGVHGYTF. The chain combines TRBV6-5 with TRBJ1-2, with 10 bases that match TRBD1. The germline gives CDR1 MNHEY, CDR2 SVGAGI. The CDR3 covers 13 residues. V lost 5 bases and J lost 6; bases outside the gene matches: 3.

V gene TRBV7-9 combines with J gene TRBJ2-7; 11 positions match TRBD2. Germline V gene data show CDR1 as SEHNR and CDR2 as FQNEAQ (reference sequence). This CDR3 has 15 residues. J lost 4 bases, V lost 5 bases, and 7 bases had no gene match. The CDR3 DNA follows: TGTGCCAGCAGCCCCGCCGGGACTAGCGGTTACGAGCAGTACTTC. It specifies CASSPAGTSGYEQYF.

The J gene is TRBJ1-1, the V gene TRBV6-6; 9 nucleotides match TRBD1. This CDR3 comprises 15 residues. With V trimmed by 6 bases and J by 2 bases, 7 bases remained unmatched. Germline CDR1 is MNHNY and CDR2 is SVGAGI (reference sequence). CDR3: CASRRQGGSNTEAFF. DNA of the CDR3: TGTGCCAGCAGGAGACAGGGGGGGAGCAACACTGAAGCTTTCTTT.

CDR3 region: CSVNQGAEQYF. The CDR3 DNA follows: TGCAGCGTGAACCAGGGCGCCGAGCAGTACTTC. This rearrangement joins TRBV29-1 to TRBJ2-7; the D gene is possibly TRBD1 (5 bases). The CDR3 is 11 residues long. V was pared by 6 bases and J by 6 bases, with 12 bases between. The germline gives CDR1 SQVTM, CDR2 ANQGSEA.

This chain connects TRBV27 to TRBJ1-2; D is perhaps TRBD1 (5 bases). V was cut by 6 bases and J by 8 bases, with 19 bases left in between. The germline CDR1 and CDR2 sequences are MNHEY and SMNVEV (reference sequence). The CDR3 runs 14 residues. CDR3: CASSLGGGPWGYTF. The CDR3 nucleotides are TGTGCCAGCAGCTTGGGGGGGGGTCCTTGGGGCTACACCTTC.

The chain joins TRBV6-6 to TRBJ2-7; TRBD1 aligns across 8 bases. V shed 2 bases and J 6 bases; nucleotides not matched to a gene: 6. The CDR3 length is 14 residues. CDR1 is MNHNY, CDR2 SVGAGI, per germline (reference sequence). In nucleotides, the CDR3 is TGTGCCAGCAGTTACGGACAGGGTGCGTCCGAGCAGTACTTC. Translation: CASSYGQGASEQYF.

The V gene is TRBV15, the J gene TRBJ2-7; no firm D call. CDR3 length equals 15 residues. Germline V CDR1 and CDR2: LNHNV, YYDKDF (reference sequence). The V gene lost 2 bases and the J gene lost 1 base, with 12 bases spanning the gap. The DNA for the CDR3 is TGTGCCACCAGCAGACCACACCGGGTTTCCTACGAGCAGTACTTC. Its protein is CATSRPHRVSYEQYF.

The CDR3 protein is CASSAPGLQETQYF. The CDR3 DNA reads as TGTGCCAGCAGTGCCCCGGGACTCCAAGAGACCCAGTACTTC. This chain joins TRBV2 and TRBJ2-5; a possible D gene is TRBD2 (6 bases). The V end was cut by 4 bases, the J end by 1 base, with 10 bases between. The CDR3 sequence is 14 residues long. Germline V gene lookup returns CDR1 SNHLY and CDR2 FYNNEI.

The rearrangement joins TRBV18 to TRBJ1-1, with D unclear. V was shortened by 2 bases and J by 8 bases, with 9 bases between the two germline ends. The germline V gene has CDR1 KGHSH and CDR2 LQKENI. The CDR3 loop spans 12 amino acids. The CDR3 DNA reads TGTGCCAGCTCACCAAAGGCGGGAGAAGCTTTCTTT. Its translation is CASSPKAGEAFF.

The chain is built from TRBV18 and TRBJ1-1; 7 bases line up with TRBD1. The junction had 9 bases not matched to a gene; V was cut back by 6 bases and J by 2 bases. The CDR3 is made up of 15 amino acids. The V gene's germline CDR1 is KGHSH and CDR2 LQKENI. In nucleotides, the CDR3 is TGTGCCAGCTCGCGTAAGACAGGGCTAAACACTGAAGCTTTCTTT. Protein: CASSRKTGLNTEAFF.

V is TRBV15 and J is TRBJ1-2; 7 positions match TRBD1. V shed 3 bases, J shed 6 bases, and the junction held 7 bases outside the gene matches. This CDR3 has 14 amino acids. Germline-derived CDR1 and CDR2 are LNHNV and YYDKDF (reference sequence). The CDR3 DNA reads as TGTGCCACCAGCAGGGGGACAGATTTCCATGGCTACACCTTC. As protein: CATSRGTDFHGYTF.

V gene TRBV28 combines with J gene TRBJ1-2; 7 nucleotides line up with TRBD1. This CDR3 region has 13 residues. J was trimmed by 8 bases and V by 6 bases; bases with no gene match: 9. Germline lookup yields CDR1 MDHEN and CDR2 SYDVKM. The CDR3 is CASRTDRAGGYTF. CDR3 coding DNA: TGTGCCAGCAGGACTGACAGGGCAGGCGGCTACACCTTC.

This clone was counted once. This rearrangement joins TRBV9 to TRBJ2-1, with a tentative D call TRBD1 (6 bases). The CDR3 is 19 amino acids. Germline V gene data show CDR1 as SGDLS and CDR2 as YYNGEE. Trimming shortened V by 4 bases and J by 2 bases, and 25 bases separated the two germline ends. The CDR3 sequence is CASSTPGSTPGEAYNEQFF. In nucleotides, the CDR3 is TGTGCCAGCAGCACTCCCGGATCCACCCCAGGGGAAGCCTACAATGAGCAGTTCTTC.

As DNA, the CDR3 is TGTGCCAGCACCTGGACTAGCGGCACAGATACGCAGTATTTT. Encoded protein: CASTWTSGTDTQYF. This sequence joins TRBV5-6 and TRBJ2-3; 9 nucleotides line up with TRBD2. This CDR3 spans 14 amino acids. Germline trimming cut 6 bases from V and 1 base from J; bases unmatched to any gene: 3. CDR1 and CDR2 from the germline V gene are SGHDT and YYEEEE.

This clone has a handful of counts. This chain connects TRBV11-2 to TRBJ2-7; TRBD1 aligns across 7 bases. V dropped 5 bases and J dropped 6; count of bases not matched to a gene: 10. Germline CDR1 is SGHAT and CDR2 is FQNNGV. The CDR3 runs 14 residues. DNA for the CDR3: TGTGCCAGCAGCCTCGCGACAGGGAGCGGCGAGCAGTACTTC. It specifies CASSLATGSGEQYF.

The chain employs TRBV2 and TRBJ2-7; 8 bases are a match to TRBD2. Losses at the gene ends were 4 bases for V and 3 bases for J; bases not matched to a gene: 5. Looked up from germline, CDR1 is SNHLY and CDR2 is FYNNEI. This CDR3 is 14 amino acids long. CDR3 DNA: TGTGCCAGCAGTGGAGGCGGGGGGTACTACGAGCAGTACTTC. This gives the protein CASSGGGGYYEQYF.

This clone has more than one count but fewer than ten. This chain links TRBV2 with TRBJ2-5, with TRBD2 identical over 7 bases. The CDR3 contains 13 residues. Germline V lookup: CDR1 SNHLY, CDR2 FYNNEI. The junction had 4 bases not matched to a gene; V was cut back by 4 bases and J by 5 bases. DNA for the CDR3: TGTGCCAGCAGTGGAGGGCGGGAGGAGACCCAGTACTTC. Residues: CASSGGREETQYF.